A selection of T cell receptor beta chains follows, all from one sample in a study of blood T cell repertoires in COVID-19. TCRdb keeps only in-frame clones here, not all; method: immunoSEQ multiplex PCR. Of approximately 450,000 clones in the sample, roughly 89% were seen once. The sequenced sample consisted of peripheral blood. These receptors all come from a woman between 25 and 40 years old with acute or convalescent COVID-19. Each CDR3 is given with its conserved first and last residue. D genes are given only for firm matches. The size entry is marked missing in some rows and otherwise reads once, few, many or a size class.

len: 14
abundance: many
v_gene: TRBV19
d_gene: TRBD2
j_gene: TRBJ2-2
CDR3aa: CASNERGNTGELFF
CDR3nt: TGTGCCAGTAACGAGCGGGGGAATACCGGGGAGCTGTTTTTT

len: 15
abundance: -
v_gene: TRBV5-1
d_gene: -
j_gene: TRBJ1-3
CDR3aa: CASSLGQGDGNTIYF
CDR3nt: TGCGCCAGCAGCTTGGGTCAGGGTGACGGGAACACCATATATTTT

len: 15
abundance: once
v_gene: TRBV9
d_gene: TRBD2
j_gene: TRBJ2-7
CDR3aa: CASGPSSGGDYEQYF
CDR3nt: TGTGCCAGCGGACCAAGTAGCGGGGGAGATTACGAGCAGTACTTC

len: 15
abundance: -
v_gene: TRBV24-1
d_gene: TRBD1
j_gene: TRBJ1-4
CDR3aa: CATSASGTGVEKLFF
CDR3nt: TGTGCCACCAGTGCCTCCGGGACAGGGGTTGAAAAACTGTTTTTT

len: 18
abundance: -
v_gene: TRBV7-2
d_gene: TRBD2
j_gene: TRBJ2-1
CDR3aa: CASSIKWGLAGAPNEQFF
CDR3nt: TGTGCCAGCAGTATTAAGTGGGGACTAGCGGGGGCACCTAATGAGCAGTTCTTC

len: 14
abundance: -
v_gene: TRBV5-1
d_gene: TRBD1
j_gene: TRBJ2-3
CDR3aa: CASSLAGGGDTQYF
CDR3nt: TGCGCCAGCAGCTTGGCAGGGGGCGGGGATACGCAGTATTTT

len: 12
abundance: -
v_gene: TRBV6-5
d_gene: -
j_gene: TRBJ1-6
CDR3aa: CASIGGTSPLHF
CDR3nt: TGTGCCAGCATAGGAGGGACCTCACCCCTCCACTTT

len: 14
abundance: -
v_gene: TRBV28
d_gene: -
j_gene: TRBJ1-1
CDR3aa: CASRETIGGTEAFF
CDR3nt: TGTGCCAGCAGGGAGACGATAGGGGGTACTGAAGCTTTCTTT

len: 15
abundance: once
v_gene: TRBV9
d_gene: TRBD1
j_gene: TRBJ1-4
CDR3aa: CASSVRDRTNEKLFF
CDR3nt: TGTGCCAGCAGCGTTCGGGACAGAACTAATGAAAAACTGTTTTTT

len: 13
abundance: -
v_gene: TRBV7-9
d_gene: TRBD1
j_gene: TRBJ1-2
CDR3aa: CASSRSGGQGYTF
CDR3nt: TGTGCCAGCAGTCGGTCAGGGGGTCAAGGCTACACCTTC

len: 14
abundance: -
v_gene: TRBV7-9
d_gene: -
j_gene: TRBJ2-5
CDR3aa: CASRQGGGQETQYF
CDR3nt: TGTGCCAGCAGACAGGGCGGGGGCCAAGAGACCCAGTACTTC

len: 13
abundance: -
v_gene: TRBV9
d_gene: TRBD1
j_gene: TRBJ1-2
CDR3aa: CASKGTAWDGYTF
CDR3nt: TGTGCCAGCAAGGGGACAGCCTGGGATGGCTACACCTTC

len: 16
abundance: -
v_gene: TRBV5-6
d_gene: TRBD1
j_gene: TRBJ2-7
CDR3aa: CASSLRVWAGGAEQYF
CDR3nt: TGTGCCAGCAGCTTGAGAGTTTGGGCAGGGGGCGCCGAGCAGTACTTC

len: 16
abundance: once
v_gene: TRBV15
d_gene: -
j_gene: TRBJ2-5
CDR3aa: CATQTGEQELGETQYF
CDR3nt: TGTGCCACCCAAACCGGTGAACAGGAGCTGGGGGAGACCCAGTACTTC

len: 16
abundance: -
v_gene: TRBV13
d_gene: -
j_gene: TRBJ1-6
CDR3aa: CASTNSVRGQGSPLHF
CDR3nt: TGTGCCAGCACTAACTCAGTCAGGGGACAAGGTTCACCCCTCCACTTT

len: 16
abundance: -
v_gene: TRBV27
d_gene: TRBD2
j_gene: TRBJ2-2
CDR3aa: CASSSPPGLSTGELFF
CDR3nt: TGTGCCAGCAGCTCGCCTCCGGGACTAAGCACCGGGGAGCTGTTTTTT

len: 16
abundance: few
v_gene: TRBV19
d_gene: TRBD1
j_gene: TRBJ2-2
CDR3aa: CASSMPWTGNTGELFF
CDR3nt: TGTGCCAGTAGTATGCCATGGACAGGAAACACCGGGGAGCTGTTTTTT

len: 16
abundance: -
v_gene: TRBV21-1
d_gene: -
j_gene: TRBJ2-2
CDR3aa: CASSRAGGEGTGELFF
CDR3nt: TGTGCCAGCAGCCGCGCGGGGGGCGAGGGGACCGGGGAGCTGTTTTTT

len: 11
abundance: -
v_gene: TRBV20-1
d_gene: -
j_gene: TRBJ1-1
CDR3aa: CSARDHNSAFF
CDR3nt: TGCAGTGCTAGAGATCATAACTCTGCTTTCTTT

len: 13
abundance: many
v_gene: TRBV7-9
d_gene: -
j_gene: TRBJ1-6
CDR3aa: CASSPVQVSPLHF
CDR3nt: TGTGCCAGCAGCCCGGTCCAGGTCTCACCCCTCCACTTT

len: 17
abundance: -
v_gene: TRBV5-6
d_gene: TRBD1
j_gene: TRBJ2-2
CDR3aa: CASSLPTGGLHTGELFF
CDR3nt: TGTGCCAGCAGCTTACCTACAGGGGGCCTCCACACCGGGGAGCTGTTTTTT

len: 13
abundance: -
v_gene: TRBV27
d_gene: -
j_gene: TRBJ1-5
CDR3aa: CASSSQGAQPQHF
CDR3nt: TGTGCCAGCAGTTCGCAAGGGGCCCAGCCCCAGCATTTT

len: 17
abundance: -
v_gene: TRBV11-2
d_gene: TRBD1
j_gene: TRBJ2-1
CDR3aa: CASSPEGVPGGHDEQFF
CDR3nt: TGTGCCAGCAGCCCTGAAGGAGTTCCAGGGGGTCATGATGAGCAGTTCTTC